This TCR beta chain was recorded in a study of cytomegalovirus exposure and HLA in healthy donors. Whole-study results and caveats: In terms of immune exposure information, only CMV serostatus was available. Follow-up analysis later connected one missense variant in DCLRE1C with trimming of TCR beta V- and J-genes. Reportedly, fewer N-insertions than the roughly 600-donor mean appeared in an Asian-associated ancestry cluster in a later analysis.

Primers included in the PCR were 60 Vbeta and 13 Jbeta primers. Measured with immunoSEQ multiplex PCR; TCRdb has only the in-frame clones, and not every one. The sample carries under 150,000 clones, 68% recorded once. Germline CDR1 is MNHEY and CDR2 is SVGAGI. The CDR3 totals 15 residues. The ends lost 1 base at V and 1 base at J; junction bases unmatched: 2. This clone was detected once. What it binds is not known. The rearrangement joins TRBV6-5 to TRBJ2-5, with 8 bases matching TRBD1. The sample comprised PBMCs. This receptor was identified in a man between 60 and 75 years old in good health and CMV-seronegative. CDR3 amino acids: CASSYFDRGQETQYF. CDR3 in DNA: TGTGCCAGCAGTTACTTTGACAGGGGCCAAGAGACCCAGTACTTC.